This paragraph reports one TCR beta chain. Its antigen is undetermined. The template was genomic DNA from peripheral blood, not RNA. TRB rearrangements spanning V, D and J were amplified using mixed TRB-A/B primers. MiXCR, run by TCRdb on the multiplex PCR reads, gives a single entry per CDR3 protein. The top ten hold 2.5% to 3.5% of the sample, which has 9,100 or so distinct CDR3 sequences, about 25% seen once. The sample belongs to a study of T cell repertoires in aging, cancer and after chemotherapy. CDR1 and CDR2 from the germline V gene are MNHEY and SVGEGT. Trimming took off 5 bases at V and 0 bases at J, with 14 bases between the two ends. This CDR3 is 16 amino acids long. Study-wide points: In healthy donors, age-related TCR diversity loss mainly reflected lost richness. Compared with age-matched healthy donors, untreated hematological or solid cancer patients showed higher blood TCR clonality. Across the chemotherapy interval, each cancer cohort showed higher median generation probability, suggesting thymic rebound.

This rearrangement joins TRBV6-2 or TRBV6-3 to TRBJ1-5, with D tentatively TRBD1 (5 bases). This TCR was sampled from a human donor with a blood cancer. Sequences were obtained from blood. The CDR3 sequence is CASSTPGPSSNQPQHF. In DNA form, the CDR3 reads TGTGCCAGCAGTACCCCGGGACCCAGTAGCAATCAGCCCCAGCATTTT.